This TCR beta chain appears in the sequencing data of a study of blood T cell repertoires in COVID-19 (dated by TCRdb to about 2020). Regarding the complete study: Samples from collaborators originated in the United States, Italy and Spain and spanned both the acute and convalescent phases of COVID-19. The material from the prospective study consisted of cDNA or gDNA derived from T cells, B-cell-depleted T cells, or PBMCs. Subjects who had been exposed to COVID-19, were actively infected with it, or had recovered from it provided the deeply sampled blood TCRbeta repertoires that made up the dataset. The repertoires were released in a freely available public database intended as a resource for research on the immune response to SARS-CoV-2. The samples were drawn from two sources: the first 160 participants of the ongoing ImmuneRACE study, and fewer than 1,500 subjects contributed by 6 global collaborators. The sample metadata nearly always contained a de-identified subject ID, COVID-19 status, age in years and sex. HLA class I and class II types, where available, came from metadata supplied by the sample provider rather than from assay-based typing.

TCRbeta CDR3 regions were amplified from genomic DNA using the immunoSEQ Assay, a bias-controlled multiplex PCR. Processing in the source paper ran as follows. The number of nucleated cells in each sample was estimated by amplification of reference gene primers within the assay. To quantify the absolute abundance of each unique TCRbeta CDR3 rearrangement, sequence reads were collapsed and filtered. For each sample, productive Simpson clonality was calculated as the square root of Simpson's diversity index over productive rearrangements. What TCRdb holds here is the immuneACCESS table cut down to in-frame rearrangements. Part of the clones is not present; checked against another copy, under half of the missing clones reflect an unresolved V gene, and the others are unexplained. That table supplies the V and J calls and clone size; D and trimming were determined from the DNA. The sample has about 280,000 clones on record, around 90% of them singletons. The leading ten clones occupy roughly 1.6% of the sample.

Spanning cysteine to phenylalanine, the CDR3 consists of 15 amino acids. CDR3 DNA only is kept here, 45 bases in frame from base 1. V is cut back by 2 bases and J by 2 bases, with 3 bases in the junction unmatched. Sequences SGDLS (CDR1) and YYNGEE (CDR2) are obtained from the germline V gene. In the prospective study, participants were about 18 to 95 years old, resided in around 25 geographic areas of the United States, and were enrolled through a virtual design. Cohort assignment in the prospective study relied on participant-reported clinical history from a screening survey and a study questionnaire. In the prospective study, mobile phlebotomists collected whole blood, serum and a nasopharyngeal or oropharyngeal swab from each participant. Over a roughly 2-month period, participants in the prospective study had the option of providing additional blood draws and questionnaires. Before DNA extraction, prospective study blood samples were shipped either frozen or at room temperature.

Overall study outcomes, separate from this receptor: The quantity of clinical and demographic metadata differed by source and by participant and was supplied without curation.

This clone was detected only once. The antigen it recognizes is unknown. No base quality values were provided; no much bigger clone lies one nucleotide off. Sequenced input: PBMCs or T cells enriched from blood (not recorded which). The chain is assembled from TRBV9 and TRBJ1-2, with 10 bases aligning to TRBD1. The TCR comes from a woman under 30 with acute COVID-19. CDR3 protein: CASSVDRGLNYGYTF. At the DNA level, the sequence is TGTGCCAGCAGCGTTGACAGGGGGCTAAACTATGGCTACACCTTC. Reference TRBV9 and TRBJ1-2 proteins supply the regions before and after the CDR3; the full variable domain is: DSGVTQTPKHLITATGQRVTLRCSPRSGDLSVYWYQQSLDQGLQFLIQYYNGEERAKGNILERFSAQQFPDLHSELNLSSLELGDSALYFCASSVDRGLNYGYTFGSGTRLTVV.